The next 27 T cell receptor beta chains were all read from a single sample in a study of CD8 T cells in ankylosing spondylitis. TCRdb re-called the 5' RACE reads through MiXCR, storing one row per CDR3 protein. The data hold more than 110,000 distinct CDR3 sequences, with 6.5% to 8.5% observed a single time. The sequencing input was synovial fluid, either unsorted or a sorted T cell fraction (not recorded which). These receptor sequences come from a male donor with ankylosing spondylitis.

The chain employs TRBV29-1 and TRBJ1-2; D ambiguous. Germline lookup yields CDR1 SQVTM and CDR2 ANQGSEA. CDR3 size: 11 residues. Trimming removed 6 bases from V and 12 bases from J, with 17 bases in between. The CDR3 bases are TGCAGCGTCGGCATGATGGGTTGGCACACCTTC. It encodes CSVGMMGWHTF.

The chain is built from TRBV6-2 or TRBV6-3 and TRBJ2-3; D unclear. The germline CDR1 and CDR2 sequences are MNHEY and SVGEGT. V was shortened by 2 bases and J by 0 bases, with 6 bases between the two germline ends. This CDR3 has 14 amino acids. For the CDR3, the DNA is TGTGCCAGCAGTTACGGGCTAAGCACAGATACGCAGTATTTT. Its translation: CASSYGLSTDTQYF.

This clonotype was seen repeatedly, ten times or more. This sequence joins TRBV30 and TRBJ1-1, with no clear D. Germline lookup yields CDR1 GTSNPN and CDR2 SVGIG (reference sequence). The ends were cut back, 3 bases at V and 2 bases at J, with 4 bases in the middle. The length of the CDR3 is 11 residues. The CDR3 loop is CAWRANTEAFF. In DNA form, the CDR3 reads TGTGCCTGGAGGGCCAACACTGAAGCTTTCTTT.

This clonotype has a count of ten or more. The CDR3 reads CASSFGTTYNEQFF. The CDR3 DNA reads TGTGCCAGCAGTTTTGGGACTACCTACAATGAGCAGTTCTTC. This chain joins TRBV12-3 or TRBV12-4 and TRBJ2-1, with 7 positions matching TRBD2. Trimming removed 3 bases from V and 2 bases from J; junction bases left unmatched: 1. The CDR3 is 14 amino acids.

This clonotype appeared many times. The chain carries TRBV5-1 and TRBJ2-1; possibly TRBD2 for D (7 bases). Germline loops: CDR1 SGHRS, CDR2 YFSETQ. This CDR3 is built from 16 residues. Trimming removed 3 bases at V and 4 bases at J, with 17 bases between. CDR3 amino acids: CASSWGSGTLYNEQFF. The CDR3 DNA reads TGCGCCAGCAGCTGGGGGAGCGGGACACTTTACAATGAGCAGTTCTTC.

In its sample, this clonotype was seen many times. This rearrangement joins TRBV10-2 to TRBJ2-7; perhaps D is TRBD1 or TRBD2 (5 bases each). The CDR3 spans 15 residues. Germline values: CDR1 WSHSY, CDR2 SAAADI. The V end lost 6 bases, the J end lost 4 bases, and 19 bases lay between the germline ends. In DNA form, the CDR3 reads TGCGCCAGCAGGCCAAGTAGGGGACGGAGTTACGAGCAGTACTTC. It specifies CASRPSRGRSYEQYF.

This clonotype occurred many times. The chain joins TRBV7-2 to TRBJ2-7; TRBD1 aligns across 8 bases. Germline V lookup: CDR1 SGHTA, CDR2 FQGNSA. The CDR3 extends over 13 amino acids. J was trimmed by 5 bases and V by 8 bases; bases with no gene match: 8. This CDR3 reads CASHRDRWDEQYF. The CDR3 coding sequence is TGTGCCAGCCACCGGGACAGGTGGGACGAGCAGTACTTC.

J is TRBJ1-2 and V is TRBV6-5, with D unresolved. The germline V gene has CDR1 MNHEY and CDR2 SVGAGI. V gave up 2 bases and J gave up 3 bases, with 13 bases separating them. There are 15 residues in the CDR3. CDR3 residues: CASSYGPPDYYGYTF. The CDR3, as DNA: TGTGCCAGCAGTTACGGTCCCCCAGACTACTATGGCTACACCTTC.

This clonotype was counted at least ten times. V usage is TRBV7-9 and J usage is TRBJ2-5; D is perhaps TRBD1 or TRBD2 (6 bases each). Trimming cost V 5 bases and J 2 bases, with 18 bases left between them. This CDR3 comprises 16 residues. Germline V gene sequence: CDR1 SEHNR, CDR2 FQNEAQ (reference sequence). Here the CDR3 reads CASSRKPSGAQETQYF. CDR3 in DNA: TGTGCCAGCAGCAGAAAACCCTCGGGGGCTCAAGAGACCCAGTACTTC.

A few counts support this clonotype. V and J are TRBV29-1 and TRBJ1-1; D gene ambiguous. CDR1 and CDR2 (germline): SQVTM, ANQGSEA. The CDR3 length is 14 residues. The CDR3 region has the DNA TGCAGTGCCCATTCCGGAGGGATGAACACTGAAGCTTTCTTT. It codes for CSAHSGGMNTEAFF.

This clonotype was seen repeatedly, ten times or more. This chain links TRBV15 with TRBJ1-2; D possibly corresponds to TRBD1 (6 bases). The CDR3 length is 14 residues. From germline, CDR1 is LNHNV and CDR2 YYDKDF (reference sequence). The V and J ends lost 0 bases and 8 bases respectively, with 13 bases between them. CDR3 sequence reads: CATSRDFETGGYTF. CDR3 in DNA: TGTGCCACCAGCAGAGATTTCGAGACAGGCGGCTACACCTTC.

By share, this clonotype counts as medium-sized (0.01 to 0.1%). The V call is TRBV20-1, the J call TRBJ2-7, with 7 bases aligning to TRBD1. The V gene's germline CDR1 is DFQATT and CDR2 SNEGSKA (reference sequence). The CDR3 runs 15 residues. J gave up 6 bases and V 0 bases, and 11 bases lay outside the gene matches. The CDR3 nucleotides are TGCAGTGCTAGAGATGGGAGACAGGGTAGGGGCGAGCAGTACTTC. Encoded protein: CSARDGRQGRGEQYF.

CDR3 sequence: CSASGSIINDSPLHF. The CDR3 DNA sequence: TGCAGTGCTAGCGGGTCTATAATAAACGATTCACCCCTCCACTTT. The chain uses TRBV20-1 and TRBJ1-6; D is ambiguous. Germline V CDR1 and CDR2: DFQATT, SNEGSKA (reference sequence). This CDR3 has 15 residues. Trimming removed 3 bases at V and 8 bases at J, with 17 bases between.

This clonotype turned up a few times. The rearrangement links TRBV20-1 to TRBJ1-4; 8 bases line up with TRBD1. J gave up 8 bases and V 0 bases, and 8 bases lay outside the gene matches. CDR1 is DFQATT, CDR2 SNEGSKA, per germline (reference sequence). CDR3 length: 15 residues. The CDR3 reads CSARDQWTGKEKLFF. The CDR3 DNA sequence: TGCAGTGCTAGAGATCAATGGACAGGGAAGGAAAAACTGTTTTTT.

This chain's CDR3 is CASTRGGQPQHF. CDR3 in DNA: TGTGCCAGCACCCGGGGGGGGCAGCCCCAGCATTTT. This sequence joins TRBV28 and TRBJ1-5; TRBD1 might be the D (5 bases). In germline, CDR1 is MDHEN, CDR2 SYDVKM. Deletions cut 7 bases from V and 7 bases from J, with 11 bases between. This CDR3 is built from 12 residues.

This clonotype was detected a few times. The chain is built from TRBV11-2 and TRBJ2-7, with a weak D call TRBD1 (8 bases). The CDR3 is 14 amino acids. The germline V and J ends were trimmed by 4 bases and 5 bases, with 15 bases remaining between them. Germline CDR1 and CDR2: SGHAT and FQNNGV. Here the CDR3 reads CASSSWTGRDEQYF. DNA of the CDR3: TGTGCCAGCAGCTCCTGGACAGGGAGGGACGAGCAGTACTTC.

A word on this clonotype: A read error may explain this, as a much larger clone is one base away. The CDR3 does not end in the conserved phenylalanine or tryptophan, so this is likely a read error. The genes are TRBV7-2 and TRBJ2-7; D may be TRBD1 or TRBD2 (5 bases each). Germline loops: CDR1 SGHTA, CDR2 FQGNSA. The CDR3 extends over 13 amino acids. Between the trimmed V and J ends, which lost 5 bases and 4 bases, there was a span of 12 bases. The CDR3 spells CASSQGVGYEQYL. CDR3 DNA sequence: TGTGCCAGCAGCCAGGGAGTTGGTTACGAGCAGTACCTC.

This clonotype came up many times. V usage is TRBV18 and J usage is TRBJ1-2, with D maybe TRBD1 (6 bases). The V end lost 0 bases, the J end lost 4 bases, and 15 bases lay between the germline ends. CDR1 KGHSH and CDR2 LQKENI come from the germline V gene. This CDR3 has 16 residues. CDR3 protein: CASSPPTRGVTYGYTF. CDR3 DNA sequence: TGTGCCAGCTCACCACCGACCAGGGGAGTTACCTATGGCTACACCTTC.

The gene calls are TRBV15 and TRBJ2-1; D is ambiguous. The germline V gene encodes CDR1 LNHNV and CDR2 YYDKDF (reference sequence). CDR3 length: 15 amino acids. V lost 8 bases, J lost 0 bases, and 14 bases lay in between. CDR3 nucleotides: TGTGCCACCGCGTTCGCGGTGAGCTCCTACAATGAGCAGTTCTTC. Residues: CATAFAVSSYNEQFF.

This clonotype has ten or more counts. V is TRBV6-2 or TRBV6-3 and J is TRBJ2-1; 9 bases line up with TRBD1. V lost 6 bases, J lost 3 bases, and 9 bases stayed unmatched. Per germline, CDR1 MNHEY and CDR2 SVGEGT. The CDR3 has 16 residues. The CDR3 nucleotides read TGTGCCAGCAGCGGTCGGAGGACAGGGGTCTACAATGAGCAGTTCTTC. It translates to CASSGRRTGVYNEQFF.

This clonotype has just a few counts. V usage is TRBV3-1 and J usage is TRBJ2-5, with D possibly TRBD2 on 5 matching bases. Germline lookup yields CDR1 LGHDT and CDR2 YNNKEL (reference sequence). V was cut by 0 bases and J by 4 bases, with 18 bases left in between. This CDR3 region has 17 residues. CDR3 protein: CASSQDVSRGTAETQYF. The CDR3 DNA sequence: TGTGCCAGCAGCCAAGATGTCAGCCGGGGTACGGCAGAGACCCAGTACTTC.

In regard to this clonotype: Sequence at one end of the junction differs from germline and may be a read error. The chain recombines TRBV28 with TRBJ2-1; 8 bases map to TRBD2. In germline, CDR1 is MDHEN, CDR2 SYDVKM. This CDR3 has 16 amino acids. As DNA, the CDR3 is TGTGCCATCTACTCGGCCACGGGGGGGTCCTCCAATGAGCAGTTCTTC. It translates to CAIYSATGGSSNEQFF.

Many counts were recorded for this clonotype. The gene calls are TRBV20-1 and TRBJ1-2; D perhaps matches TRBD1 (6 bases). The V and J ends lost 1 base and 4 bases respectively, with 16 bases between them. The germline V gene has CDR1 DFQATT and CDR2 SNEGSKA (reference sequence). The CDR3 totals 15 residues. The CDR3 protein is CSARGVQGGGYGYTF. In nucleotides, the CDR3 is TGCAGTGCTAGAGGGGTACAGGGCGGCGGCTATGGCTACACCTTC.

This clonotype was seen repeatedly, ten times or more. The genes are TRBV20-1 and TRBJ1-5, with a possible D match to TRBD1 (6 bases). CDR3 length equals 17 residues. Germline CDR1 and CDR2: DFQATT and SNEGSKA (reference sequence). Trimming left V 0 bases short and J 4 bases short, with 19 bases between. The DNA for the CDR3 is TGCAGTGCTAGAGATCATCTCAGGGCAGGGGATAATCAGCCCCAGCATTTT. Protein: CSARDHLRAGDNQPQHF.

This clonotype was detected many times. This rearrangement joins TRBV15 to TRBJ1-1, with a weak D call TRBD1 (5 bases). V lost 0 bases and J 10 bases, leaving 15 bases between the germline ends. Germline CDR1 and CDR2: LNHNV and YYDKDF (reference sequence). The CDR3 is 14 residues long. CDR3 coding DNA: TGTGCCACCAGCAGAGATGTTCTAGCGAGGGGAGCTTTCTTT. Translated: CATSRDVLARGAFF.

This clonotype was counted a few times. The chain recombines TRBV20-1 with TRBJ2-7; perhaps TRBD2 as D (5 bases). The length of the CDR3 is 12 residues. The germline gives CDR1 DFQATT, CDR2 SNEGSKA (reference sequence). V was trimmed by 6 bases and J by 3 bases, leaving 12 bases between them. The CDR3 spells CSAKGLNYEQYF. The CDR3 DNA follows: TGCAGTGCCAAAGGACTGAACTACGAGCAGTACTTC.

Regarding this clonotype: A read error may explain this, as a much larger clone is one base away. The DNA for the CDR3 is TGCAGCGCTCGGGTTCCCACTGAAGCTTTCTTT. Residues: CSARVPTEAFF. The rearrangement uses TRBV29-1 and TRBJ1-1; D not resolved. V was trimmed by 7 bases and J by 4 bases, leaving 10 bases between them. The CDR3 totals 11 residues. CDR1 SQVTM and CDR2 ANQGSEA come from the germline V gene.